What follows are 4 T cell receptor beta chains derived from one specimen sequenced in a study of T cells in Graves' hyperthyroidism and ophthalmopathy. Amplified TCR beta CDR3 regions derived from RNA transcripts. HTBI primers were the set used in a first-round RT-PCR of the TCR CDR3. TCRdb re-analysed the multiplex PCR reads in MiXCR, keeping a single row per CDR3 protein. Of roughly 420,000 distinct CDR3 sequences in the sample, approximately 14% are singletons; the top ten hold 7.5% to 8%. The sample was blood. These receptor sequences come from a woman aged 18 to 35 with Graves' hyperthyroidism.

This clonotype was picked up many times. This chain uses TRBV3-1 with TRBJ2-4; 7 nucleotides line up with TRBD2. The CDR3 runs 15 residues. Per the germline V gene, CDR1 is LGHDT and CDR2 is YNNKEL (reference sequence). V was pared by 5 bases and J by 4 bases, with 8 bases of the junction left unmatched. As DNA, the CDR3 is TGTGCCAGCAGCGGGGGGGGACCTTGGAAAAACATTCAGTACTTC. Translating it yields CASSGGGPWKNIQYF.

The rearrangement links TRBV30 to TRBJ2-7; D gene uncertain. In germline, CDR1 is GTSNPN, CDR2 SVGIG (reference sequence). This CDR3 region has 12 residues. Trimming removed 0 bases at V and 3 bases at J, with 6 bases between. The chain's CDR3 is CAWSVSLYEQYF. The CDR3 region has the DNA TGTGCCTGGAGTGTTTCCCTCTACGAGCAGTACTTC. The variable domain in full, with the rest retrieved from reference TRBV30 and TRBJ2-7, is SQTIHQWPATLVQPVGSPLSLECTVEGTSNPNLYWYRQAAGRGLQLLFYSVGIGQISSEVPQNLSASRPQDRQFILSSKKLLLSDSGFYLCAWSVSLYEQYFGPGTRLTVT.

This clonotype was counted ten times or more. The chain joins TRBV9 to TRBJ2-3; 8 bases are a match to TRBD1. Germline CDR1 and CDR2: SGDLS and YYNGEE. Losses at the gene ends were 2 bases for V and 0 bases for J; bases not matched to a gene: 5. The CDR3 consists of 16 residues. CDR3 nucleotides: TGTGCCAGCAGCGTTGGGACAGGCCGCAGCACAGATACGCAGTATTTT. Translated, it gives CASSVGTGRSTDTQYF.

This clonotype was counted ten times or more. This chain connects TRBV30 to TRBJ2-1, with TRBD2 identical over 7 bases. The CDR3 contains 12 residues. The V and J ends lost 2 bases and 14 bases, in that order; junction bases with no gene match: 9. Germline V gives CDR1 GTSNPN, CDR2 SVGIG (reference sequence). The DNA of the CDR3 is TGTGCCTGGAGTACGGGATGGACTAGGAAGTTCTTC. Protein product: CAWSTGWTRKFF.